The present TCR beta chain was sequenced within a study of Graves' ophthalmopathy and Graves' hyperthyroidism. TCR beta CDR3 regions were amplified from RNA transcripts. Investigators did first-round RT-PCR with HTBI primers, then second-round multiplex PCR. One entry per CDR3 protein, called by TCRdb with MiXCR from the multiplex PCR reads. The sample consists of a few hundred thousand distinct CDR3 sequences, about 22% of them appearing once. Germline CDR1 is LGHDT and CDR2 is YNNKEL (reference sequence). The CDR3 loop spans 16 amino acids. Trimming cost V 0 bases and J 1 base, with 7 bases left between them. Whole-study results and caveats: Ophthalmopathy progression cases were predicted by the model with roughly 70% sensitivity and 72.22% specificity.

Worth noting for this clonotype: Its antigen remains unidentified.

The chain uses TRBV3-1 and TRBJ2-6; unclear D gene. Sequencing used peripheral blood. The receptor's source is a woman aged 50 to 65 with Graves' ophthalmopathy. CDR3 sequence (DNA): TGTGCCAGCAGCCAAGACCACGGGTCTGGGGCCAACGTCCTGACTTTC. This sequence encodes CASSQDHGSGANVLTF.